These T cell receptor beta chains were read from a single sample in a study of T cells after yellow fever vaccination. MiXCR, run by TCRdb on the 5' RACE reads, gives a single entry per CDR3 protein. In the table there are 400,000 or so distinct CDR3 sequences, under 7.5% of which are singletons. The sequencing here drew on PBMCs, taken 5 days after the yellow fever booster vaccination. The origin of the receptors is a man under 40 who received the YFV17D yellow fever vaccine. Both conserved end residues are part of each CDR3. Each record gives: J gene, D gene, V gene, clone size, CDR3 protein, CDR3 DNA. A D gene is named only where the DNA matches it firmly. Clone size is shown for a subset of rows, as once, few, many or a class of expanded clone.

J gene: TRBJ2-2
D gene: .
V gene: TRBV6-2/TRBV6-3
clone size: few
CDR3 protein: CASSLPASGELFF
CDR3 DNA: TGTGCCAGCAGTCTCCCAGCGTCCGGGGAGCTGTTTTTT

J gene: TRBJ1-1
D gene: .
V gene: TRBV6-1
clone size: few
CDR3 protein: CASSELGPKNTEAFF
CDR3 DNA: TGTGCCAGCAGTGAACTGGGACCGAAGAACACTGAAGCTTTCTTT

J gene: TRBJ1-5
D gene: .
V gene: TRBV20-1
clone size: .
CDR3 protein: CSARAEGSGSQPQHF
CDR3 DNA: TGCAGTGCTAGAGCCGAAGGGTCGGGGAGTCAGCCCCAGCATTTT

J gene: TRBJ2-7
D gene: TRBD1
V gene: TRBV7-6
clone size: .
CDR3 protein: CASSFGTGPSEQYF
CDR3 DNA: TGTGCCAGCAGCTTCGGGACAGGACCCAGCGAGCAGTACTTC

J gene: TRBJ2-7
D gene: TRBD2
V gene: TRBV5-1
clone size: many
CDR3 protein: CASRVQTSSLLYEQYF
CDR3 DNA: TGCGCCAGCAGAGTCCAGACTAGCTCCCTCCTCTACGAGCAGTACTTC

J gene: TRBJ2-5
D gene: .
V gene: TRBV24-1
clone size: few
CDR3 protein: CATSETETQYF
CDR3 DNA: TGTGCCACCAGTGAGACGGAGACCCAGTACTTC

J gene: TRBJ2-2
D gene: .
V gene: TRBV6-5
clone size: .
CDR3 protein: CASSYHRDSGELFF
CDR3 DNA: TGTGCCAGCAGTTACCACAGGGATTCCGGGGAGCTGTTTTTT

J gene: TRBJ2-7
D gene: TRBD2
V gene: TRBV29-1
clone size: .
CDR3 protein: CSVDLPSGEQYF
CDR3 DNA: TGCAGCGTTGATCTCCCTAGCGGGGAGCAGTACTTC

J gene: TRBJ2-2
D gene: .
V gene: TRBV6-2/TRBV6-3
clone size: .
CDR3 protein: CASSLHLGGALGGELFF
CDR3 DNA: TGTGCCAGCAGTCTCCACCTCGGGGGAGCGCTTGGCGGGGAGCTGTTTTTT

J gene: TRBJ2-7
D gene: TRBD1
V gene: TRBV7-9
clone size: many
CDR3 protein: CASSSGQGLHEQYF
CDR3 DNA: TGTGCCAGCAGCTCCGGACAGGGGTTGCACGAGCAGTACTTC

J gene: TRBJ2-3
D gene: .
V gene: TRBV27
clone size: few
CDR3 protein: CASKNHGVVDTQYF
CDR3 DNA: TGTGCCAGCAAAAACCACGGGGTGGTTGATACGCAGTATTTT

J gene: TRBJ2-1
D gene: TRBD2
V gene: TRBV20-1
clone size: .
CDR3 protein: CSARTSGSKNEQFF
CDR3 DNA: TGCAGTGCTAGGACTAGCGGGAGTAAGAATGAGCAGTTCTTC

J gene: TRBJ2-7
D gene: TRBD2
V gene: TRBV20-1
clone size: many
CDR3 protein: CSATHARLAGGTWASYEQYF
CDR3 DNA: TGCAGTGCTACCCACGCACGACTAGCGGGAGGGACTTGGGCCTCCTACGAGCAGTACTTC

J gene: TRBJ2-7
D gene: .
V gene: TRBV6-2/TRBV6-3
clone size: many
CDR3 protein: CASRPTGTYEQYF
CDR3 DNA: TGTGCCAGCAGACCCACAGGGACCTACGAGCAGTACTTC

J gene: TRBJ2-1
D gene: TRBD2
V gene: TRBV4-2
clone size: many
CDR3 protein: CASSQADSGSYNEQFF
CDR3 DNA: TGTGCCAGCAGCCAAGCCGATAGCGGGAGCTACAATGAGCAGTTCTTC

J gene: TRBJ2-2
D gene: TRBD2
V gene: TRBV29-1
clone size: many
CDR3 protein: CSAKGTSQSGELFF
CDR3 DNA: TGCAGCGCAAAGGGGACTAGTCAATCCGGGGAGCTGTTTTTT

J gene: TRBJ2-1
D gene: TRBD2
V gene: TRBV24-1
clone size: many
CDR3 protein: CATSASPGTSGYNEQFF
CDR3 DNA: TGTGCCACCAGTGCCTCTCCCGGGACTAGCGGGTACAATGAGCAGTTCTTC

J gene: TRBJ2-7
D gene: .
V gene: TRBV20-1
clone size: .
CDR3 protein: CCASQGPPSYEQYF
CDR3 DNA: TGCTGCGCTAGCCAGGGTCCCCCCTCCTACGAGCAGTACTTC

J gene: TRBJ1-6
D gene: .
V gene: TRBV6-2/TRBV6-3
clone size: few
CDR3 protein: CASTHSGGGSPLHF
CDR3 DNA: TGTGCCAGCACGCATTCAGGCGGAGGATCACCCCTCCACTTT

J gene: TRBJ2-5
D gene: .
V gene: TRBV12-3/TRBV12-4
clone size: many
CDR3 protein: CASTRIQGRQETQYF
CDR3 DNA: TGTGCCAGCACTCGGATACAGGGCAGGCAAGAGACCCAGTACTTC

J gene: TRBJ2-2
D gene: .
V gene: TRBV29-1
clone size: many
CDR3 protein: CSVAPKLNTGELFF
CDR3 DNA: TGCAGCGTTGCCCCCAAACTAAACACCGGGGAGCTGTTTTTT

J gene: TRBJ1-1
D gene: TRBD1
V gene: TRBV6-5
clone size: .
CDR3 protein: CASSYDAGTGNTEAFF
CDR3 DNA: TGTGCCAGCAGTTACGATGCTGGGACAGGGAACACTGAAGCTTTCTTT